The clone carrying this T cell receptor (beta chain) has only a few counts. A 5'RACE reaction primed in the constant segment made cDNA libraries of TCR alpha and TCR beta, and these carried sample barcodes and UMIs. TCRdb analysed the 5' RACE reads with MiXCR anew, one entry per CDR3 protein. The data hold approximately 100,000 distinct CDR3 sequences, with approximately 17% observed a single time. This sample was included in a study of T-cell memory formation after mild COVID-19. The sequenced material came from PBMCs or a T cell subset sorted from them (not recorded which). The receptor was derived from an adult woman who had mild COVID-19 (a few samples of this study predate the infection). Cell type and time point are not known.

Here the CDR3 reads CSAGSADGTDTQYF. The CDR3 DNA reads TGCAGTGCTGGGTCCGCGGACGGGACAGATACGCAGTATTTT. The genes are TRBV20-1 and TRBJ2-3; D not certain. The CDR3 has 14 amino acids. The germline CDR1 and CDR2 sequences are DFQATT and SNEGSKA (reference sequence). Trimming removed 5 bases at V and 3 bases at J, with 15 bases between.